The 27 T cell receptor beta chains given below trace back to one sample, sequenced in a study of post-analysis software for immune sequencing data. Whole-study results and caveats: Patients carried several TRBV segments more frequently than controls did, and TRBV5-6, TRBV5-1 and TRBV20-1 were among them.

Which antigens these TCRs recognize remains unknown. TCR beta libraries were prepared from cDNA with unique molecular identifiers. Each CDR3 protein is one row after TCRdb ran MiXCR on the PCR reads. This sample has some 500,000 distinct CDR3 sequences, with under 55% found just once. The sequencing input was blood. The receptors were sampled from a girl aged 5-17 years with multiple sclerosis.

The CDR3 protein is CASSLGTQDYEQYF. Written as DNA, the CDR3 is TGCGCCAGCAGCTTAGGGACACAAGACTACGAGCAGTACTTC. V and J are TRBV5-1 and TRBJ2-7, with a weak D call TRBD1 (6 bases). Trimming stripped 2 bases from V and 3 bases from J, with 12 bases between. The CDR3 is made up of 14 amino acids. Germline V gene sequence: CDR1 SGHRS, CDR2 YFSETQ.

V and J are TRBV7-8 and TRBJ2-3; D gene ambiguous. V was shortened by 2 bases and J by 4 bases, with 13 bases between the two germline ends. The CDR3 covers 15 residues. CDR1 is SGHVS and CDR2 is FQNEAQ in the germline V gene. CDR3 bases: TGTGCCAGCAGCTTAAACTTAAGGGTCGCAGATACGCAGTATTTT. It codes for CASSLNLRVADTQYF. The whole variable domain, filled in from reference TRBV7-8 and TRBJ2-3, reads GAGVSQSPRYKVAKRGQDVALRCDPISGHVSLFWYQQALGQGPEFLTYFQNEAQLDKSGLPSDRFFAERPEGSVSTLKIQRTQQEDSAVYLCASSLNLRVADTQYFGPGTRLTVL.

This chain uses TRBV4-2 with TRBJ2-7, with no clear D. Germline CDR1 is LGHNA and CDR2 is YNFKEQ. This CDR3 is 15 amino acids long. Between the trimmed V and J ends, which lost 1 base and 5 bases, there was a span of 15 bases. CDR3 in amino acids: CASSQGIQGVNEQYF. CDR3 nucleotides: TGTGCCAGCAGCCAAGGAATTCAAGGAGTCAACGAGCAGTACTTC.

Here the CDR3 DNA reads TGCAGCGTGGGGGGGCCTACAGTTAGTGAGCAGTACTTC. This sequence encodes CSVGGPTVSEQYF. The chain recombines TRBV29-1 with TRBJ2-5, with a tentative D call TRBD2 (7 bases). Trimming cost V 6 bases and J 11 bases, with 22 bases left between them. Germline CDR1 and CDR2: SQVTM and ANQGSEA. This CDR3 comprises 13 residues.

The V and J genes are TRBV7-2 and TRBJ2-3; 14 bases agree with TRBD2. This CDR3 comprises 18 residues. Trimming at V came to 4 bases and at J to 1 base, leaving 7 bases not matched to a gene. Germline CDR1 SGHTA, CDR2 FQGNSA. As DNA, the CDR3 is TGTGCCAGCAGCTCGGGACTAGCGGGAGAATGGGGCACAGATACGCAGTATTTT. Its protein is CASSSGLAGEWGTDTQYF.

This clonotype has only a few counts. This chain links TRBV4-1 with TRBJ2-3, with 9 nucleotides matching TRBD1. Per germline, CDR1 MGHRA and CDR2 YSYEKL. The CDR3 is 16 amino acids. Losses at the gene ends were 5 bases for V and 4 bases for J; bases not matched to a gene: 10. The CDR3 region is CASSYTGTGIPDTQYF. The DNA for the CDR3 is TGCGCCAGCAGCTATACCGGGACAGGGATCCCAGATACGCAGTATTTT.

J is TRBJ2-1 and V is TRBV7-2; the match to TRBD1 covers 7 bases. V was pared by 9 bases and J by 0 bases, with 2 bases of the junction left unmatched. Germline V gene sequence: CDR1 SGHTA, CDR2 FQGNSA. The CDR3 totals 13 residues. CDR3 nucleotide sequence: TGTGCCAGTGGGGACAGCTCCTACAATGAGCAGTTCTTC. Translation gives CASGDSSYNEQFF.

This clonotype was seen only a few times. The chain joins TRBV12-3 or TRBV12-4 to TRBJ2-5; 7 positions match TRBD2. TRBJ2-1 matches the DNA end more closely, so the J call is doubtful. The CDR3 has 15 amino acids. Here the CDR3 reads CASSFLAEIQETQFF. In DNA form, the CDR3 reads TGTGCCAGCAGTTTCCTAGCGGAGATCCAAGAGACCCAGTTCTTC.

V and J are TRBV5-5 and TRBJ1-2; perhaps TRBD1 as D (6 bases). Germline CDR1 SGHKS, CDR2 YYEKEE (reference sequence). V was shortened by 5 bases and J by 7 bases, with 15 bases between the two germline ends. The CDR3 is 13 amino acids. This chain's CDR3 is CASSTRPGAGYTF. The CDR3 region has the DNA TGTGCCAGCAGTACACGCCCAGGGGCTGGCTACACCTTC.

V is TRBV7-9 and J is TRBJ2-5; D may be TRBD2 (6 bases). V gave up 3 bases and J gave up 5 bases, with 22 bases separating them. Germline loops: CDR1 SEHNR, CDR2 FQNEAQ (reference sequence). The CDR3 loop spans 17 amino acids. Written as DNA, the CDR3 is TGTGCCAGCAGCTTTGTTCTCGGAGCCCGGAGGGGCGAGACCCAGTACTTC. Its translation: CASSFVLGARRGETQYF.

The chain links TRBV7-2 to TRBJ2-2; 8 bases align to TRBD1. Germline V gives CDR1 SGHTA, CDR2 FQGNSA. This CDR3 comprises 14 residues. Unmatched junction bases numbered 3, after V lost 8 bases and J lost 1 base. The CDR3 loop reads CASLGTGNTGELFF. CDR3 nucleotides: TGTGCCAGCTTGGGGACAGGGAACACCGGGGAGCTGTTTTTT.

This clonotype was seen a single time. The J gene is TRBJ2-5, the V gene TRBV15; possibly TRBD1 for D (5 bases). The CDR3 contains 14 residues. Germline CDR1 LNHNV, CDR2 YYDKDF (reference sequence). The V gene lost 1 base and the J gene lost 4 bases, with 10 bases spanning the gap. This chain's CDR3 is CATSRVGRGETQYF. The CDR3 DNA follows: TGTGCCACCAGCAGAGTGGGTAGGGGAGAGACCCAGTACTTC.

The chain has TRBV11-1 and TRBJ2-7; D gene ambiguous. CDR1 is SGHAT, CDR2 FQDESV, per germline (reference sequence). V was clipped by 4 bases and J by 3 bases, with 7 bases between them. The CDR3 loop spans 12 amino acids. In DNA form, the CDR3 reads TGTGCCAGCAGCTCCGAACTCTACGAGCAGTACTTC. It translates to CASSSELYEQYF. Full variable domain (missing parts from reference TRBV11-1 and TRBJ2-7): EAEVAQSPRYKITEKSQAVAFWCDPISGHATLYWYRQILGQGPELLVQFQDESVVDDSQLPKDRFSAERLKGVDSTLKIQPAELGDSAMYLCASSSELYEQYFGPGTRLTVT.

This clonotype has just one count. The J gene is TRBJ1-2, the V gene TRBV7-3; 7 bases fit TRBD1. There are 13 residues in the CDR3. The junction had 4 bases not matched to a gene; V was cut back by 5 bases and J by 4 bases. Germline loops: CDR1 SGHTA, CDR2 FQGTGA. The DNA of the CDR3 is TGTGCCAGCAGCCCTGGGGACAGCTATGGCTACACCTTC. It translates to CASSPGDSYGYTF.

The chain combines TRBV15 with TRBJ1-2; D might be TRBD1 (5 bases). V was trimmed by 1 base and J by 8 bases, leaving 11 bases between them. Germline assignment: CDR1 LNHNV and CDR2 YYDKDF (reference sequence). This CDR3 comprises 13 residues. CDR3 nucleotide sequence: TGTGCCACCAGCAGAGGGACATCGGAAGGCTACACCTTC. It specifies CATSRGTSEGYTF.

The chain is built from TRBV28 and TRBJ1-5; the D gene is possibly TRBD1 (6 bases). This CDR3 is built from 14 residues. The germline V gene has CDR1 MDHEN and CDR2 SYDVKM. V shed 2 bases and J shed 7 bases, with 12 bases lying between them. The CDR3 coding sequence is TGTGCCAGCAGTTTAACAGGGAACCTCCAGCCCCAGCATTTT. Protein product: CASSLTGNLQPQHF.

J is TRBJ2-5 and V is TRBV15; D is perhaps TRBD2 (5 bases). The CDR3 has 15 residues. Trimming removed 0 bases at V and 2 bases at J, with 10 bases between. CDR1 is LNHNV, CDR2 YYDKDF, per germline (reference sequence). The CDR3 DNA reads as TGTGCCACCAGCAGAGAATTCCGGGAACAAGAGACCCAGTACTTC. Translating it yields CATSREFREQETQYF.

The rearrangement uses TRBV29-1 and TRBJ2-7, with D unresolved. V gave up 4 bases and J gave up 3 bases, with 7 bases separating them. The germline V gene encodes CDR1 SQVTM and CDR2 ANQGSEA. CDR3 length: 11 amino acids. The CDR3 DNA sequence: TGCAGCGTTGGGCAGGACTACGAGCAGTACTTC. This codes for CSVGQDYEQYF.

This rearrangement joins TRBV27 to TRBJ1-2; the D gene is possibly TRBD1 (6 bases). This CDR3 has 17 residues. CDR1 and CDR2 from the germline V gene are MNHEY and SMNVEV (reference sequence). V was cut by 5 bases and J by 5 bases, with 24 bases left in between. The CDR3 sequence is CASSLTLQGIDEYGYTF. CDR3 DNA sequence: TGTGCCAGCAGTCTTACCCTACAGGGCATTGATGAGTATGGCTACACCTTC.

The rearrangement uses TRBV10-3 and TRBJ1-2; D may be TRBD1 (5 bases). Germline-derived CDR1 and CDR2 are ENHRY and SYGVKD. The CDR3 totals 11 residues. V dropped 3 bases and J dropped 8 bases, with 7 bases sitting between them. CDR3 DNA: TGTGCCATCAGTGATCGGGACGGCTACACCTTC. Amino acids: CAISDRDGYTF.

The chain joins TRBV7-3 to TRBJ2-7; D call uncertain. Trimming pared 0 bases from V and 1 base from J, leaving 7 bases between. The germline V gene encodes CDR1 SGHTA and CDR2 FQGTGA. The CDR3 is 14 amino acids. The CDR3 nucleotides are TGTGCCAGCAGCTTAACGGCCACATCCTACGAGCAGTACTTC. This sequence encodes CASSLTATSYEQYF.

This chain connects TRBV7-6 to TRBJ2-4; weak D call: TRBD1 (6 bases). The assigned J gene may be wrong: the sequence end matches TRBJ2-7 better. Germline-derived CDR1 and CDR2 are SGHVS and FNYEAQ. The CDR3 length is 17 residues. The CDR3 protein is CASSLFEQGTFLYEQYF. The CDR3 DNA reads TGTGCCAGCAGCTTATTCGAACAGGGTACCTTCCTTTACGAGCAGTACTTC.

This clonotype was counted a single time. This chain links TRBV5-1 with TRBJ2-7; 7 bases agree with TRBD1. The CDR3 has 14 residues. Germline V lookup: CDR1 SGHRS, CDR2 YFSETQ. J gave up 3 bases and V 0 bases, and 3 bases lay outside the gene matches. CDR3 nucleotides: TGCGCCAGCAGCTTGGAGAGACAGGGCTACGAGCAGTACTTC. It is translated as CASSLERQGYEQYF.

This clonotype was seen at least ten times. The V and J genes are TRBV27 and TRBJ2-5; TRBD1 matches 8 bases. Germline CDR1 is MNHEY and CDR2 is SMNVEV (reference sequence). CDR3 size: 17 residues. The V gene end was trimmed by 3 bases and the J gene end by 1 base; junction bases not matched to a gene: 10. The CDR3 region is CASSLRDRGRSQETQYF. DNA for the CDR3: TGTGCCAGCAGTTTGCGCGACAGGGGAAGGTCCCAAGAGACCCAGTACTTC.

J is TRBJ2-3 and V is TRBV5-1; 10 positions match TRBD1. Germline-derived CDR1 and CDR2 are SGHRS and YFSETQ. This CDR3 spans 16 amino acids. The V and J ends lost 5 bases and 0 bases, in that order; junction bases with no gene match: 6. The CDR3 DNA reads TGCGCCAGCAGTCCAGGGACAGGGGCCAGCACAGATACGCAGTATTTT. It codes for CASSPGTGASTDTQYF.

The chain employs TRBV29-1 and TRBJ1-4; 7 bases line up with TRBD1. Germline V gene sequence: CDR1 SQVTM, CDR2 ANQGSEA. The V segment lost 2 bases and the J segment 8 bases; nucleotides outside the gene matches: 5. This CDR3 region has 13 residues. The CDR3 DNA sequence: TGCAGCGTTGAACGACCAGGGGGGGAAAAACTGTTTTTT. Amino acid sequence: CSVERPGGEKLFF.

The chain has TRBV15 and TRBJ2-5; 8 bases line up with TRBD2. The J call may be mistaken, given a closer DNA end match to TRBJ2-7. This CDR3 is 13 amino acids long. The germline V gene encodes CDR1 LNHNV and CDR2 YYDKDF (reference sequence). The CDR3, as DNA: TGTGCCACCAGATCGGGGGGGGTCTACGAGCAGTACTTC. Amino acids: CATRSGGVYEQYF.